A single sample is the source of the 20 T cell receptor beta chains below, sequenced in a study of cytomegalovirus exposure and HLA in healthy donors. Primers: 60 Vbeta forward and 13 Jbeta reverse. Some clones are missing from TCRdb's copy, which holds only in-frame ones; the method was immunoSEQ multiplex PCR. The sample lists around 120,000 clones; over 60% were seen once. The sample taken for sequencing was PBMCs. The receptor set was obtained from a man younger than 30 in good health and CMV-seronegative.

The CDR3 loop is CASHFTGRGYGYTF. CDR3 coding DNA: TGTGCCAGCCATTTTACAGGGAGGGGCTATGGCTACACCTTC. The rearrangement uses TRBV6-5 and TRBJ1-2; a weak D match, TRBD1 (6 bases). This CDR3 has 14 amino acids. The germline CDR1 and CDR2 sequences are MNHEY and SVGAGI. V dropped 8 bases and J dropped 4 bases, with 17 bases sitting between them.

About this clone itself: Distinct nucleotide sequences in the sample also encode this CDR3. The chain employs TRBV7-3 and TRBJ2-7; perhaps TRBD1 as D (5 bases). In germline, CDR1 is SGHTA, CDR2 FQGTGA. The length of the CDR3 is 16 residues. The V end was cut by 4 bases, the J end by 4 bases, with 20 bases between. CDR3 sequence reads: CASSSYPPDRLYEQYV. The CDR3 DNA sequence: TGTGCCAGCAGCTCCTATCCCCCCGACAGACTTTACGAGCAGTACGTC.

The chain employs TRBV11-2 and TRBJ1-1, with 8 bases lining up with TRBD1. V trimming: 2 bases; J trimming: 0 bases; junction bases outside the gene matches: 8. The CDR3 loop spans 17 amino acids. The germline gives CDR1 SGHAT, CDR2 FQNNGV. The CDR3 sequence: CASSLTLGTGMNTEAFF. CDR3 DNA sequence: TGTGCCAGCAGCTTAACCCTCGGGACAGGCATGAACACTGAAGCTTTCTTT.

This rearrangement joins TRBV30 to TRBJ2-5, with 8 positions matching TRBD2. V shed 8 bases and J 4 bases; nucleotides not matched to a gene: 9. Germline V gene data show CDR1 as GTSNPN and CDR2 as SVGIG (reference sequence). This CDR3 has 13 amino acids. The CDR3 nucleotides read TGTGCCACCGGCGGGGGGTTGGGAGAGACCCAGTACTTC. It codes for CATGGGLGETQYF.

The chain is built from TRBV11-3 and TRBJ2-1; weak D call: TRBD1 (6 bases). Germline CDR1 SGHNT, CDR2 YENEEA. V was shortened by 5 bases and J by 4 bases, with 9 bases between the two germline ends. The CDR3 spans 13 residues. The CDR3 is CASSGQPYNEQFF. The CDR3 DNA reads TGTGCCAGCAGCGGACAGCCATACAATGAGCAGTTCTTC.

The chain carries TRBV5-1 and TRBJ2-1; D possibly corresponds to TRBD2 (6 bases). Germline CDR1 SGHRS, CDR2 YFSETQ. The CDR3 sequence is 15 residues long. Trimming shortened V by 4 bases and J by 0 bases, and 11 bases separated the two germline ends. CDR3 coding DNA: TGCGCCAGCAGCGGGGACTCTAGCTCCTACAATGAGCAGTTCTTC. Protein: CASSGDSSSYNEQFF.

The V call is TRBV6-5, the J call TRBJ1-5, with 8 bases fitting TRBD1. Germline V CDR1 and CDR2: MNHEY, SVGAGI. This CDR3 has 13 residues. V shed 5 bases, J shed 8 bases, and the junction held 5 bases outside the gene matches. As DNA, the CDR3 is TGTGCCAGCAGTGACAGGGGAATTGAGCCCCAGCATTTT. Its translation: CASSDRGIEPQHF.

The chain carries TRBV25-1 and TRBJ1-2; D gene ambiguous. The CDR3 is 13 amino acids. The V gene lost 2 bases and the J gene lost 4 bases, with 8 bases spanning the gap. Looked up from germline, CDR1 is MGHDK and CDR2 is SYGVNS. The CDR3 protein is CASSEEELYGYTF. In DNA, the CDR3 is TGTGCCAGCAGTGAAGAGGAGCTCTATGGCTACACCTTC.

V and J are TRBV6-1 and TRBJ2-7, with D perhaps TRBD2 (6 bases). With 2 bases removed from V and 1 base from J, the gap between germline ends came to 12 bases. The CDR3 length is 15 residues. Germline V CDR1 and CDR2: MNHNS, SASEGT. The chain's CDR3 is CASSELRGASYEQYF. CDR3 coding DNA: TGTGCCAGCAGTGAATTGCGGGGAGCGTCCTACGAGCAGTACTTC.

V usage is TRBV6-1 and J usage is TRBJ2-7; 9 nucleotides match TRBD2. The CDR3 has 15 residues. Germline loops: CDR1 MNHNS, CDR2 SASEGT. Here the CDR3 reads CASSEGLAASYEQHV. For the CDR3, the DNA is TGTGCCAGCAGTGAAGGACTAGCGGCCTCCTACGAGCAGCACGTC.

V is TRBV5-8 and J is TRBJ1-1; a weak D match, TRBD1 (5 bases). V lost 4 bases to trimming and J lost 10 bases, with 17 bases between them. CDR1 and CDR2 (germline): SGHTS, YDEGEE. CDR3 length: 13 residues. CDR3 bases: TGTGCCAGCAGCAGGGACTTGGGTGTAGGAGCTTTCTTT. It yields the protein CASSRDLGVGAFF.

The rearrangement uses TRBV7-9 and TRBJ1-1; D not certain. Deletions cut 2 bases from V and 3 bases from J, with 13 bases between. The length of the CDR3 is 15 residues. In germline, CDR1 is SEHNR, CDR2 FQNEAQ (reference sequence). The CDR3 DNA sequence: TGTGCCAGCAGCTTACGAGGGCCGTGGGACACTGAAGCTTTCTTT. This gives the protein CASSLRGPWDTEAFF.

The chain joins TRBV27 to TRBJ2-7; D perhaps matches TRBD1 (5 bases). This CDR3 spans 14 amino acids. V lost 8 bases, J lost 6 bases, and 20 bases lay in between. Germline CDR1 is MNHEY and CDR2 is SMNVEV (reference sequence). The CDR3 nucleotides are TGTGCCAGCCAAAAGGGGTTCTCCACATCCGAGCAGTACTTC. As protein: CASQKGFSTSEQYF.

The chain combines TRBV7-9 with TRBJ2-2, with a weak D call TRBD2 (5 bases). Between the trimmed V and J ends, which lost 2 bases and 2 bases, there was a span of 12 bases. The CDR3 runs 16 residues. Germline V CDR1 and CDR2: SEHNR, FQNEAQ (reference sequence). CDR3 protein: CASSLIEGGNTGELFF. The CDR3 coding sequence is TGTGCCAGCAGCTTAATTGAGGGTGGTAACACCGGGGAGCTGTTTTTT.

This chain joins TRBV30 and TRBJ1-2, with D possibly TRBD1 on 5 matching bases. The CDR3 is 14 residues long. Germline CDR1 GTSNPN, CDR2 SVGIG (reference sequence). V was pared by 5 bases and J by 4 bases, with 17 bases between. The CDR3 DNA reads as TGTGCCTGGCGGGAGGGGCGCTATGGCTATGGCTACACCTTC. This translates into CAWREGRYGYGYTF.

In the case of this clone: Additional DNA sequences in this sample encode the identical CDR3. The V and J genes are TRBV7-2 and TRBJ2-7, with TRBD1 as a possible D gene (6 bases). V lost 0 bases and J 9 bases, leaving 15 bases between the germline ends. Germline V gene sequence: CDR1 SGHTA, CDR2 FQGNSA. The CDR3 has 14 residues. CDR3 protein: CASSLALETGRQYF. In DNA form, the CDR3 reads TGTGCCAGCAGCTTAGCGCTCGAGACAGGACGGCAGTACTTC.

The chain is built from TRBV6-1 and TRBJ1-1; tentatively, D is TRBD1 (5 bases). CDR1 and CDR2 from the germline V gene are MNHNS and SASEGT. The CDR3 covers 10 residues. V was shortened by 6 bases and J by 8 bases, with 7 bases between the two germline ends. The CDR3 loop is CASRGLEAFF. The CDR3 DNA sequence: TGTGCCAGCAGGGGACTGGAAGCTTTCTTT.

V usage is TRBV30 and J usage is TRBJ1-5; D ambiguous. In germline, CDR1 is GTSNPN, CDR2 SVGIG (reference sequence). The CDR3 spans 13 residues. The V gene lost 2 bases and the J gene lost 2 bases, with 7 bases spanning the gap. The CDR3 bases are TGTGCCTGGAGTTATAGTGGCAATCAGCCCCAGCATTTT. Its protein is CAWSYSGNQPQHF.

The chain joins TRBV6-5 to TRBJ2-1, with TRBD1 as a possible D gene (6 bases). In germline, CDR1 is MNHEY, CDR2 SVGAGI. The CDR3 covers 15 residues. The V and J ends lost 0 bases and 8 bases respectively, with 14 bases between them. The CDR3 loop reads CASSYSGQLGDEQFF. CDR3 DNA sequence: TGTGCCAGCAGTTACTCGGGACAACTAGGCGATGAGCAGTTCTTC.

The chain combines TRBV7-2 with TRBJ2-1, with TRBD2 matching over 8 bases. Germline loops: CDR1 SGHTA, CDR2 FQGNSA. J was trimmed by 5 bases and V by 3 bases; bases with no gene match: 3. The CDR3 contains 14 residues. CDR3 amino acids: CASSLTSANNEQFF. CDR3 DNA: TGTGCCAGCAGCTTGACTAGCGCAAACAATGAGCAGTTCTTC.